Listed below are T cell receptor beta chains from one sample, sequenced in a study of blood T cell repertoires in COVID-19. Some clones are missing from TCRdb's copy, which holds only in-frame ones; the method was immunoSEQ multiplex PCR. The data show hundreds of thousands of clones, around 85% seen once. Sequenced sample: peripheral blood. These receptors were collected from a man between 45 and 60 years old with active or convalescent COVID-19. CDR3s include the opening cysteine and the closing phenylalanine or tryptophan. Fields, in order: J gene, D gene, clone size, V gene, CDR3 protein, CDR3 DNA. The D gene is left open where the match is weak. Part of the rows lack a size; the others show once, few, many or a class for expanded clones.

J gene: TRBJ2-3
D gene: TRBD2
clone size: NA
V gene: TRBV7-9
CDR3 protein: CASSLGTSGRTDTQYF
CDR3 DNA: TGTGCCAGCAGCCTAGGGACTAGCGGGAGAACAGATACGCAGTATTTT

J gene: TRBJ2-1
D gene: TRBD2
clone size: NA
V gene: TRBV19
CDR3 protein: CATRGTGGNEQFF
CDR3 DNA: TGTGCCACCCGGGGGACGGGAGGCAATGAGCAGTTCTTC

J gene: TRBJ1-2
D gene: NA
clone size: NA
V gene: TRBV2
CDR3 protein: CASREQGIGGYTF
CDR3 DNA: TGTGCCAGCAGGGAACAGGGAATAGGAGGCTACACCTTC

J gene: TRBJ2-2
D gene: NA
clone size: NA
V gene: TRBV12-2
CDR3 protein: CASRLELVFTGELFF
CDR3 DNA: TGTGCAAGTCGCTTGGAACTAGTTTTCACCGGGGAGCTGTTTTTT

J gene: TRBJ2-1
D gene: NA
clone size: NA
V gene: TRBV7-2
CDR3 protein: CASSSLSLYNEQFF
CDR3 DNA: TGTGCCAGCAGCTCCCTTTCGTTATACAATGAGCAGTTCTTC

J gene: TRBJ2-7
D gene: TRBD2
clone size: NA
V gene: TRBV24-1
CDR3 protein: CATSIGSGFYEQYF
CDR3 DNA: TGTGCCACCAGTATCGGTAGCGGGTTCTACGAGCAGTACTTC

J gene: TRBJ1-4
D gene: NA
clone size: once
V gene: TRBV20-1
CDR3 protein: CSLARGEKLFF
CDR3 DNA: TGCAGCCTGGCACGCGGCGAAAAACTGTTTTTT

J gene: TRBJ1-4
D gene: NA
clone size: NA
V gene: TRBV7-9
CDR3 protein: CASSLREKLFF
CDR3 DNA: TGTGCCAGCAGCTTACGTGAAAAACTGTTTTTT

J gene: TRBJ2-2
D gene: TRBD2
clone size: NA
V gene: TRBV7-9
CDR3 protein: CASSFPPSGEGTGELFF
CDR3 DNA: TGTGCCAGCAGCTTCCCCCCTAGCGGGGAGGGAACCGGGGAGCTGTTTTTT

J gene: TRBJ1-5
D gene: TRBD1
clone size: NA
V gene: TRBV9
CDR3 protein: CASSVGDSGSSPQHF
CDR3 DNA: TGTGCCAGCAGCGTAGGGGACAGCGGGTCGTCGCCCCAGCATTTT

J gene: TRBJ1-2
D gene: TRBD1
clone size: NA
V gene: TRBV27
CDR3 protein: CASSQGGGRYYGYTF
CDR3 DNA: TGTGCCAGCAGTCAAGGAGGGGGCAGATACTATGGCTACACCTTC

J gene: TRBJ1-2
D gene: NA
clone size: NA
V gene: TRBV30
CDR3 protein: CAWSVQVGVGGYTF
CDR3 DNA: TGTGCCTGGAGTGTACAAGTAGGGGTGGGTGGCTACACCTTC

J gene: TRBJ2-7
D gene: TRBD2
clone size: NA
V gene: TRBV5-4
CDR3 protein: CASSLGGSGRGLEQYF
CDR3 DNA: TGTGCCAGCAGCTTGGGGGGTAGCGGGAGAGGGTTGGAGCAGTACTTC

J gene: TRBJ1-5
D gene: TRBD1
clone size: NA
V gene: TRBV6-5
CDR3 protein: CASNPTGNQPQHF
CDR3 DNA: TGTGCCAGCAACCCGACAGGGAATCAGCCCCAGCATTTT

J gene: TRBJ1-1
D gene: TRBD1
clone size: NA
V gene: TRBV9
CDR3 protein: CASSGQPGQGLNTEAFF
CDR3 DNA: TGTGCCAGCAGCGGACAACCGGGACAGGGATTGAACACTGAAGCTTTCTTT

J gene: TRBJ1-5
D gene: NA
clone size: once
V gene: TRBV6-2/TRBV6-3
CDR3 protein: CASSYTSGRYQPQHF
CDR3 DNA: TGTGCCAGCAGTTACACCAGCGGGAGATATCAGCCCCAGCATTTT

J gene: TRBJ2-1
D gene: TRBD2
clone size: few
V gene: TRBV7-9
CDR3 protein: CASSLGLAHSYNEQFF
CDR3 DNA: TGTGCCAGCAGCCTGGGACTAGCCCACTCCTACAATGAGCAGTTCTTC

J gene: TRBJ1-4
D gene: TRBD1
clone size: NA
V gene: TRBV3-1/TRBV3-2
CDR3 protein: CASRKGTVRTNEKLFF
CDR3 DNA: TGTGCCAGCAGAAAAGGGACAGTACGAACTAATGAAAAACTGTTTTTT

J gene: TRBJ2-2
D gene: NA
clone size: NA
V gene: TRBV19
CDR3 protein: CASSIIGELFF
CDR3 DNA: TGTGCCAGTAGTATTATCGGGGAGCTGTTTTTT

J gene: TRBJ1-2
D gene: TRBD1
clone size: NA
V gene: TRBV11-2
CDR3 protein: CASSSTGTGKRPGYTF
CDR3 DNA: TGTGCCAGCAGCTCGACCGGGACAGGCAAACGGCCAGGCTACACCTTC

J gene: TRBJ1-1
D gene: TRBD1
clone size: NA
V gene: TRBV7-9
CDR3 protein: CASSFRGQGNTEAFF
CDR3 DNA: TGTGCCAGCAGCTTCAGGGGACAGGGAAACACTGAAGCTTTCTTT

J gene: TRBJ2-7
D gene: NA
clone size: NA
V gene: TRBV4-2
CDR3 protein: CASSQDPRTILYEQYF
CDR3 DNA: TGTGCCAGCAGCCAAGATCCGCGGACTATCCTATACGAGCAGTACTTC

J gene: TRBJ1-1
D gene: NA
clone size: NA
V gene: TRBV10-1
CDR3 protein: CASPAPDRDTEAFF
CDR3 DNA: TGCGCCAGTCCCGCACCCGATCGGGACACTGAAGCTTTCTTT

J gene: TRBJ2-3
D gene: NA
clone size: NA
V gene: TRBV28
CDR3 protein: CASHRGEGGTDTQYF
CDR3 DNA: TGTGCCAGCCACAGGGGTGAGGGGGGTACAGATACGCAGTATTTT

J gene: TRBJ2-7
D gene: NA
clone size: few
V gene: TRBV2
CDR3 protein: CATSYGQTYEQYF
CDR3 DNA: TGTGCCACCAGCTACGGACAGACCTACGAGCAGTACTTC

J gene: TRBJ2-7
D gene: NA
clone size: NA
V gene: TRBV7-2
CDR3 protein: CASSLRAVGYSYEQYF
CDR3 DNA: TGTGCCAGCAGCTTACGAGCGGTGGGGTACTCCTACGAGCAGTACTTC

J gene: TRBJ1-1
D gene: NA
clone size: NA
V gene: TRBV6-1
CDR3 protein: CASSELDRMGTEAFF
CDR3 DNA: TGTGCCAGCAGTGAACTAGACAGGATGGGCACTGAAGCTTTCTTT

J gene: TRBJ1-3
D gene: NA
clone size: NA
V gene: TRBV11-2
CDR3 protein: CASSWRRSGFSGNTIYF
CDR3 DNA: TGTGCCAGCAGCTGGAGGAGGAGCGGTTTCTCTGGAAACACCATATATTTT

J gene: TRBJ2-2
D gene: NA
clone size: NA
V gene: TRBV5-1
CDR3 protein: CASSSVGRVNTGELFF
CDR3 DNA: TGCGCCAGCAGCTCCGTCGGGCGGGTCAACACCGGGGAGCTGTTTTTT

J gene: TRBJ2-3
D gene: TRBD2
clone size: NA
V gene: TRBV3-1/TRBV3-2
CDR3 protein: CASSHWASGSVTDTQYF
CDR3 DNA: TGTGCCAGCAGCCATTGGGCTAGCGGGAGTGTCACAGATACGCAGTATTTT

J gene: TRBJ2-7
D gene: NA
clone size: few
V gene: TRBV7-9
CDR3 protein: CASSWTESYEQYF
CDR3 DNA: TGTGCCAGCAGCTGGACAGAGTCCTACGAGCAGTACTTC

J gene: TRBJ2-7
D gene: TRBD1
clone size: once
V gene: TRBV5-4
CDR3 protein: CASSPRDRPYEQYF
CDR3 DNA: TGTGCCAGCAGCCCGAGGGACAGACCCTACGAGCAGTACTTC

J gene: TRBJ2-7
D gene: TRBD2
clone size: NA
V gene: TRBV2
CDR3 protein: CASGTTNSYEQYF
CDR3 DNA: TGTGCCAGCGGGACTACCAACTCCTACGAGCAGTACTTC

J gene: TRBJ2-7
D gene: NA
clone size: NA
V gene: TRBV7-9
CDR3 protein: CASSSGRIYEQYF
CDR3 DNA: TGTGCCAGCAGCTCCGGGAGAATCTACGAGCAGTACTTC

J gene: TRBJ1-3
D gene: TRBD1
clone size: NA
V gene: TRBV5-1
CDR3 protein: CASRDGLQGAVGNTIYF
CDR3 DNA: TGCGCCAGCAGGGACGGACTGCAGGGGGCAGTTGGAAACACCATATATTTT

J gene: TRBJ2-2
D gene: NA
clone size: NA
V gene: TRBV11-3
CDR3 protein: CASSKSANGELFF
CDR3 DNA: TGTGCCAGCAGCAAAAGCGCGAACGGGGAGCTGTTTTTT

J gene: TRBJ2-7
D gene: NA
clone size: few
V gene: TRBV9
CDR3 protein: CASSVVRFSYEQYF
CDR3 DNA: TGTGCCAGCAGCGTAGTGAGATTTTCATACGAGCAGTACTTC

J gene: TRBJ2-1
D gene: TRBD2
clone size: NA
V gene: TRBV5-6
CDR3 protein: CASSLRTSGPNEQFF
CDR3 DNA: TGTGCCAGCAGTTTGCGGACTAGCGGGCCGAATGAGCAGTTCTTC

J gene: TRBJ2-7
D gene: TRBD1
clone size: NA
V gene: TRBV5-1
CDR3 protein: CASSLADREYDEQYF
CDR3 DNA: TGCGCCAGCAGCTTGGCCGACAGGGAGTACGACGAGCAGTACTTC

J gene: TRBJ2-7
D gene: TRBD1
clone size: NA
V gene: TRBV2
CDR3 protein: CASSDPGQGYEQYF
CDR3 DNA: TGTGCCAGCAGTGATCCGGGACAGGGCTACGAGCAGTACTTC

J gene: TRBJ1-5
D gene: NA
clone size: NA
V gene: TRBV3-1/TRBV3-2
CDR3 protein: CASSQVGGQPQHF
CDR3 DNA: TGTGCCAGCAGCCAAGTGGGAGGGCAGCCCCAGCATTTT

J gene: TRBJ1-5
D gene: NA
clone size: NA
V gene: TRBV2
CDR3 protein: CASSEYTGSNQPQHF
CDR3 DNA: TGTGCCAGCAGTGAATACACGGGTAGCAATCAGCCCCAGCATTTT

J gene: TRBJ1-2
D gene: NA
clone size: once
V gene: TRBV28
CDR3 protein: CASTPQGLGYTF
CDR3 DNA: TGTGCCAGCACCCCCCAGGGCCTTGGCTACACCTTC

J gene: TRBJ1-1
D gene: NA
clone size: NA
V gene: TRBV9
CDR3 protein: CASSGRAGRNTEAFF
CDR3 DNA: TGTGCCAGCAGCGGCCGGGCCGGGAGGAACACTGAAGCTTTCTTT

J gene: TRBJ1-1
D gene: NA
clone size: NA
V gene: TRBV27
CDR3 protein: CASSLVWGDEAFF
CDR3 DNA: TGTGCCAGCAGTTTAGTTTGGGGGGATGAAGCTTTCTTT

J gene: TRBJ1-6
D gene: NA
clone size: few
V gene: TRBV6-4
CDR3 protein: CASSVQGIGYSPLHF
CDR3 DNA: TGTGCCAGCAGTGTTCAGGGGATTGGTTATTCACCCCTCCACTTT

J gene: TRBJ1-2
D gene: NA
clone size: NA
V gene: TRBV21-1
CDR3 protein: CASSPGKGSLVGYTF
CDR3 DNA: TGTGCCAGCAGCCCGGGTAAGGGGTCCCTTGTTGGCTACACCTTC

J gene: TRBJ2-2
D gene: NA
clone size: NA
V gene: TRBV5-5
CDR3 protein: CASSPRVVPGELFF
CDR3 DNA: TGTGCCAGCAGTCCTCGGGTAGTTCCCGGGGAGCTGTTTTTT

J gene: TRBJ2-7
D gene: NA
clone size: once
V gene: TRBV5-1
CDR3 protein: CASSLEVGGSYEQYF
CDR3 DNA: TGCGCCAGCAGCTTGGAGGTGGGAGGCAGCTACGAGCAGTACTTC

J gene: TRBJ2-3
D gene: NA
clone size: NA
V gene: TRBV30
CDR3 protein: CAWSGVAGGADTQYF
CDR3 DNA: TGTGCCTGGAGTGGGGTCGCAGGAGGGGCAGATACGCAGTATTTT

J gene: TRBJ2-1
D gene: NA
clone size: NA
V gene: TRBV5-1
CDR3 protein: CASSLGAYNEQFF
CDR3 DNA: TGCGCCAGCAGCTTGGGAGCCTACAATGAGCAGTTCTTC

J gene: TRBJ2-7
D gene: TRBD1
clone size: NA
V gene: TRBV18
CDR3 protein: CASSGWTGDYEQYF
CDR3 DNA: TGTGCCAGCTCAGGATGGACAGGGGACTACGAGCAGTACTTC

J gene: TRBJ2-7
D gene: TRBD2
clone size: NA
V gene: TRBV12-5
CDR3 protein: CASGFIPGLAGGPSYYEQYF
CDR3 DNA: TGTGCTAGTGGTTTCATCCCGGGACTAGCGGGAGGACCCTCTTACTACGAGCAGTACTTC

J gene: TRBJ1-5
D gene: NA
clone size: NA
V gene: TRBV27
CDR3 protein: CASSRGDGYQPQHF
CDR3 DNA: TGTGCCAGCAGCCGAGGCGACGGGTATCAGCCCCAGCATTTT

J gene: TRBJ2-2
D gene: NA
clone size: NA
V gene: TRBV2
CDR3 protein: CASTPLNTGELFF
CDR3 DNA: TGTGCCAGCACCCCCCTGAACACCGGGGAGCTGTTTTTT

J gene: TRBJ2-1
D gene: TRBD2
clone size: NA
V gene: TRBV7-2
CDR3 protein: CASSLASWTSRNEQFF
CDR3 DNA: TGTGCCAGCAGCTTAGCGTCGTGGACTAGTAGAAATGAGCAGTTCTTC

J gene: TRBJ2-3
D gene: NA
clone size: NA
V gene: TRBV18
CDR3 protein: CASSPLRLAFQTGDTQYF
CDR3 DNA: TGTGCCAGCTCACCACTGCGTCTCGCTTTCCAGACTGGGGATACGCAGTATTTT